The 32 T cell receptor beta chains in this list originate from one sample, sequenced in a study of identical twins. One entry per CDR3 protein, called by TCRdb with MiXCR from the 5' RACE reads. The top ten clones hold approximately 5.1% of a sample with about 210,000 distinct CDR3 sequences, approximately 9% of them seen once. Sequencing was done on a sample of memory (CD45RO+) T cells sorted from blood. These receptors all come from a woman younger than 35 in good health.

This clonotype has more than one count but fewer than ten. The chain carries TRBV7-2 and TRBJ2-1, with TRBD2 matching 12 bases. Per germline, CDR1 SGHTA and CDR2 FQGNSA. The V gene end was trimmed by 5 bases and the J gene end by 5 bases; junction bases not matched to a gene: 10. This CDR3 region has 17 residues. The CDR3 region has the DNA TGTGCCAGCAGCCGACGACTAGCGGGAGTTGGAAACAATGAGCAGTTCTTC. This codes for CASSRRLAGVGNNEQFF.

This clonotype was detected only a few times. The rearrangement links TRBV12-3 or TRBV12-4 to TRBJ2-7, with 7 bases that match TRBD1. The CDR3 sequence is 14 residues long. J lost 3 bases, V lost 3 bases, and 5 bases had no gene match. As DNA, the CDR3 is TGTGCCAGCAGTTTTAGACAGGGCATCTACGAGCAGTACTTC. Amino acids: CASSFRQGIYEQYF.

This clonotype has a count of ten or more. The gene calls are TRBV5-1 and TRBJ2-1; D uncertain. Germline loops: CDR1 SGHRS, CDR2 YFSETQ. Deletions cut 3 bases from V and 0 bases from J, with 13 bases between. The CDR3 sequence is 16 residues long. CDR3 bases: TGCGCCAGCAGCTCGAGAGAAGCTCGCTCCTACAATGAGCAGTTCTTC. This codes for CASSSREARSYNEQFF.

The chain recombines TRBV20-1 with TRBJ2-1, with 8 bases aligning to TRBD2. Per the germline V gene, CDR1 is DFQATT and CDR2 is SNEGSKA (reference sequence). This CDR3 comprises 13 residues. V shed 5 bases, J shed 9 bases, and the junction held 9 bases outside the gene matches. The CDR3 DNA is TGCAGTGCTTACCCGGGACTAGGGGGTGAGCAGTTCTTC. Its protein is CSAYPGLGGEQFF.

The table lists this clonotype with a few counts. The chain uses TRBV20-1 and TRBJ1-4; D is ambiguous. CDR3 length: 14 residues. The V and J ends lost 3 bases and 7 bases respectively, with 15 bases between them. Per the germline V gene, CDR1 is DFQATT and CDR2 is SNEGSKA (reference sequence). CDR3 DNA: TGCAGTGCTAGCCGTACGGGAACTGGTGAAAAACTGTTTTTT. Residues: CSASRTGTGEKLFF.

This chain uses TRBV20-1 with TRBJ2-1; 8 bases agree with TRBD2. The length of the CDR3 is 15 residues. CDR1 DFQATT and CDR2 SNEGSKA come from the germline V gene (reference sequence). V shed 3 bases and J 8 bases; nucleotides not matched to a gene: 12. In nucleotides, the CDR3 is TGCAGTGCTAGTTCTACTAGCGGCCGAGGAGATGAGCAGTTCTTC. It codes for CSASSTSGRGDEQFF.

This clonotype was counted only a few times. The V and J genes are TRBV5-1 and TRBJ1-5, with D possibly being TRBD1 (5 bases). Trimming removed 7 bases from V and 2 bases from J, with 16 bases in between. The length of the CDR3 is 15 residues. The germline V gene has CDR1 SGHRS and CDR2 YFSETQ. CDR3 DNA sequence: TGCGCCAGCTCCTCCGGGGCGGGCGGCAATCAGCCCCAGCATTTT. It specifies CASSSGAGGNQPQHF.

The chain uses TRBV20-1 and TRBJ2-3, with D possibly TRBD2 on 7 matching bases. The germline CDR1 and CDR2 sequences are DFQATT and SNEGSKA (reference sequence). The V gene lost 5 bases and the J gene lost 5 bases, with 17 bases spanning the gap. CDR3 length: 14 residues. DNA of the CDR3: TGCAGTGCTCCAAGGGGGTTAGCGGGAGATACGCAGTATTTT. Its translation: CSAPRGLAGDTQYF.

The DNA for the CDR3 is TGCGCCAGCAGCCGGGGACATACAGGGGCCCAGGACATTCAGTACTTC. Its protein is CASSRGHTGAQDIQYF. The rearrangement uses TRBV4-3 and TRBJ2-4; 7 bases are a match to TRBD1. V trimming: 4 bases; J trimming: 8 bases; junction bases outside the gene matches: 14. The CDR3 runs to 16 residues. CDR1 is LGHNA and CDR2 is YSLEER in the germline V gene.

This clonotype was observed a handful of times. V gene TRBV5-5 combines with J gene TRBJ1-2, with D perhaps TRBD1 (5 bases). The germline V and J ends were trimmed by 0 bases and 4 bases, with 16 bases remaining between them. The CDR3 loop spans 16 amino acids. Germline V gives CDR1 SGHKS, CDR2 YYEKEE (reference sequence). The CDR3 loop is CASSLDDRGAGYGYTF. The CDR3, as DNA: TGTGCCAGCAGCTTGGATGATCGGGGCGCGGGCTATGGCTACACCTTC. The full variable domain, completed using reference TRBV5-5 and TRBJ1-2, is DAGVTQSPTHLIKTRGQQVTLRCSPISGHKSVSWYQQVLGQGPQFIFQYYEKEERGRGNFPDRFSARQFPNYSSELNVNALLLGDSALYLCASSLDDRGAGYGYTFGSGTRLTVV.

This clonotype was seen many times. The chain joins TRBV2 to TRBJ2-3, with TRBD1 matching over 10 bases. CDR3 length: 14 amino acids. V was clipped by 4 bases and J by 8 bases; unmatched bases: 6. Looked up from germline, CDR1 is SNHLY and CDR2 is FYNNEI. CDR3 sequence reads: CASSGGQGVATQYF. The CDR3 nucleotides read TGTGCCAGCAGTGGCGGACAGGGGGTCGCTACGCAGTATTTT. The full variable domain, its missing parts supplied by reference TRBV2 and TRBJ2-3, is EPEVTQTPSHQVTQMGQEVILRCVPISNHLYFYWYRQILGQKVEFLVSFYNNEISEKSEIFDDQFSVERPDGSNFTLKIRSTKLEDSAMYFCASSGGQGVATQYFGPGTRLTVL.

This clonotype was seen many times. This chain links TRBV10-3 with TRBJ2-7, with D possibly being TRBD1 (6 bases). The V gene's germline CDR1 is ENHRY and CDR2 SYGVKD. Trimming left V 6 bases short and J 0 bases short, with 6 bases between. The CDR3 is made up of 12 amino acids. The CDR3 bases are TGTGCCATCAGGGACAGCTCCTACGAGCAGTACTTC. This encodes CAIRDSSYEQYF.

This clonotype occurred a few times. CDR3 sequence (DNA): TGCAGTGCTAGAATAGGGGAGCTGAATGAGCAGTTCTTC. This codes for CSARIGELNEQFF. This chain links TRBV20-1 with TRBJ2-1, with D perhaps given as TRBD1 or TRBD2 (5 bases each). The V and J ends lost 2 bases and 7 bases respectively, with 12 bases between them. Looked up from germline, CDR1 is DFQATT and CDR2 is SNEGSKA (reference sequence). CDR3 length equals 13 residues.

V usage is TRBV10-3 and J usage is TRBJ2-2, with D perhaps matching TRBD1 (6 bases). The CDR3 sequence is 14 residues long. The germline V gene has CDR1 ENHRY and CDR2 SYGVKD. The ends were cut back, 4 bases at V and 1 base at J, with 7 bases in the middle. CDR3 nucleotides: TGTGCCATCAGTGCGACAGGGAACACCGGGGAGCTGTTTTTT. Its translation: CAISATGNTGELFF.

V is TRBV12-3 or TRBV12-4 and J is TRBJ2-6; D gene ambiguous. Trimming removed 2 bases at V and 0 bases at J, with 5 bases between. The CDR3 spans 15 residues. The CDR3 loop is CASSLWSSGANVLTF. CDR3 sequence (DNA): TGTGCCAGCAGTTTATGGAGCTCTGGGGCCAACGTCCTGACTTTC.

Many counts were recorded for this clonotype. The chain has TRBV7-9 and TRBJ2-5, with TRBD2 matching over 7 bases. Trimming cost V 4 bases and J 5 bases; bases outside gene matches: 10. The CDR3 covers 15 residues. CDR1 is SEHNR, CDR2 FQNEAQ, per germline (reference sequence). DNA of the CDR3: TGTGCCAGCAGCTGGGAGGGGCATCTCGGGGAGACCCAGTACTTC. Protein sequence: CASSWEGHLGETQYF. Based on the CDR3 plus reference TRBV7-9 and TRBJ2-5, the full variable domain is DTGVSQNPRHKITKRGQNVTFRCDPISEHNRLYWYRQTLGQGPEFLTYFQNEAQLEKSRLLSDRFSAERPKGSFSTLEIQRTEQGDSAMYLCASSWEGHLGETQYFGPGTRLLVL.

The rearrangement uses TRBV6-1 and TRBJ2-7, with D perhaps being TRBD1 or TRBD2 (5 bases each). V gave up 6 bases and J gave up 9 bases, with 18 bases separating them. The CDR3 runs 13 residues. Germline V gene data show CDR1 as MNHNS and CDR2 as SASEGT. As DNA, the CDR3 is TGTGCCAGCAGCCAACCCGGGACGATTGCGCAGTACTTC. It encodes CASSQPGTIAQYF.

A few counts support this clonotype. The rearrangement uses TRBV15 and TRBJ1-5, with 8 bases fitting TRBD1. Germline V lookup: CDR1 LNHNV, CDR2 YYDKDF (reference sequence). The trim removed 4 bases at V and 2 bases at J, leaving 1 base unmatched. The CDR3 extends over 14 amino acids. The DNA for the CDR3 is TGTGCCACCAGCACACAGGGGGGCAATCAGCCCCAGCATTTT. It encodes CATSTQGGNQPQHF.

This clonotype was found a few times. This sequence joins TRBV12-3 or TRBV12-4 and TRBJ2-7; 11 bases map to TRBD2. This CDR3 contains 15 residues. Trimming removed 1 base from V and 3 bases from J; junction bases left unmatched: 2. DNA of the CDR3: TGTGCCAGCAGTTTAGGACTAGCGGGAAACTACGAGCAGTACTTC. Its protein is CASSLGLAGNYEQYF.

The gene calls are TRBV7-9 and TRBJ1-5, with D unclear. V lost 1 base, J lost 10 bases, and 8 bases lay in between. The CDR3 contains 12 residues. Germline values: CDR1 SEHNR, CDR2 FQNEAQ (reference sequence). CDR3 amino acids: CASSLEGNPQHF. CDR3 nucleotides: TGTGCCAGCAGCTTAGAGGGCAACCCCCAGCATTTT.

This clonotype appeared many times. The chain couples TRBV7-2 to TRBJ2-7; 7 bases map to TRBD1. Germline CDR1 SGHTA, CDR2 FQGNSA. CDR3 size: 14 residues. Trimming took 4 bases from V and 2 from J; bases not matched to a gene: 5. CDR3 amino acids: CASSSRQGTYEQYF. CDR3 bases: TGTGCCAGCAGCTCGCGACAGGGAACCTACGAGCAGTACTTC.

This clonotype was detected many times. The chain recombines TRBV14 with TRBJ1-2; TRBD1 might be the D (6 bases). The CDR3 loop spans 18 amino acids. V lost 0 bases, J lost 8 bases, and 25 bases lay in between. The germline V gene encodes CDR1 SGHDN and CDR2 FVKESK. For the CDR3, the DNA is TGTGCCAGCAGCCAAGAAGGGGGACCGGGACAACTTCCCGTAGGCTACACCTTC. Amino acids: CASSQEGGPGQLPVGYTF.

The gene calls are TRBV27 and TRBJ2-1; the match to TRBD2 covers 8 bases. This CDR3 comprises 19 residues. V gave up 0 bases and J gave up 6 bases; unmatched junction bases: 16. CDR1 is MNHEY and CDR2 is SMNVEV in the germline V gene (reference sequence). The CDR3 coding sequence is TGTGCCAGCAGTTTATCAGCGAGTGGAGGGACTAGGAGGTCCAATGAGCAGTTCTTC. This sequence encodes CASSLSASGGTRRSNEQFF.

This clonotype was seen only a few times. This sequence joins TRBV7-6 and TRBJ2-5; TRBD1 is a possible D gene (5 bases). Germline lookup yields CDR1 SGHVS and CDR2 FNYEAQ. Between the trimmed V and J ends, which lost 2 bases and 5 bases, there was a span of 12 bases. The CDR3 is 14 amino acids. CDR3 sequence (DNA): TGTGCCAGCAGCTTATGGACATCCCTGGAGACCCAGTACTTC. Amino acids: CASSLWTSLETQYF. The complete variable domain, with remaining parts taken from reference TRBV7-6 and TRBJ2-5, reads GAGVSQSPRYKVTKRGQDVALRCDPISGHVSLYWYRQALGQGPEFLTYFNYEAQQDKSGLPNDRFSAERPEGSISTLTIQRTEQRDSAMYRCASSLWTSLETQYFGPGTRLLVL.

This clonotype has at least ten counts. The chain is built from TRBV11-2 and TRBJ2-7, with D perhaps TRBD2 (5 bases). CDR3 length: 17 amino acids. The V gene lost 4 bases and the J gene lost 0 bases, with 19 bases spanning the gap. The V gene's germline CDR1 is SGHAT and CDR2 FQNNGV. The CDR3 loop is CASSSIGGNRSSYEQYF. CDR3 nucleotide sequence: TGTGCCAGCAGCTCCATTGGAGGCAATCGGAGCTCCTACGAGCAGTACTTC.

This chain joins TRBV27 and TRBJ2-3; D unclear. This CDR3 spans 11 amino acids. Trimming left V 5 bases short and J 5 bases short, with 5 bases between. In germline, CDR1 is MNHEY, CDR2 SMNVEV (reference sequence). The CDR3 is CASSNIDTQYF. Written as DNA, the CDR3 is TGTGCCAGCAGTAACATAGATACGCAGTATTTT.

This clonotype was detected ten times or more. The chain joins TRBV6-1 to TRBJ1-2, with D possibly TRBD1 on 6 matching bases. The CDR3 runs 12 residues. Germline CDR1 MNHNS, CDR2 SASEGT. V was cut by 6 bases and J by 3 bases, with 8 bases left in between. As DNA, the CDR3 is TGTGCCAGCAGCACAGGGTACTATGGCTACACCTTC. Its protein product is CASSTGYYGYTF.

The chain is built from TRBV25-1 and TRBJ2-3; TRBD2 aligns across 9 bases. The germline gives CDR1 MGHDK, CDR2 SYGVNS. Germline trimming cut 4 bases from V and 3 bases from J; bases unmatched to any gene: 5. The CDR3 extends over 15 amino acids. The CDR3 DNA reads TGTGCCAGCAGTGGGGTAGCGGGAGTGACAGATACGCAGTATTTT. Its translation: CASSGVAGVTDTQYF. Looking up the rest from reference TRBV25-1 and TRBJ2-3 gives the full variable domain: EADIYQTPRYLVIGTGKKITLECSQTMGHDKMYWYQQDPGMELHLIHYSYGVNSTEKGDLSSESTVSRIRTEHFPLTLESARPSHTSQYLCASSGVAGVTDTQYFGPGTRLTVL.

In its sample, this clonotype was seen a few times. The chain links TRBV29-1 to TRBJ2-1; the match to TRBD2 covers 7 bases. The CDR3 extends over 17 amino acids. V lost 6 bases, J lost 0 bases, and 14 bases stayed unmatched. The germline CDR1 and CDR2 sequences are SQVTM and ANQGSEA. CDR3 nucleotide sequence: TGCAGCGTCGAACCCCTCACTAGCGCCAGCTCCTACAATGAGCAGTTCTTC. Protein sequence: CSVEPLTSASSYNEQFF.

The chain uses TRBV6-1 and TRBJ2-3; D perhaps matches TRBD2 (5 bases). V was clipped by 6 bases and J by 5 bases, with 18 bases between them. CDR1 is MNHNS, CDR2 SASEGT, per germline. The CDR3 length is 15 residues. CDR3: CASRAREVNGDTQYF. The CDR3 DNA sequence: TGTGCCAGCAGAGCCCGGGAAGTGAATGGAGATACGCAGTATTTT.

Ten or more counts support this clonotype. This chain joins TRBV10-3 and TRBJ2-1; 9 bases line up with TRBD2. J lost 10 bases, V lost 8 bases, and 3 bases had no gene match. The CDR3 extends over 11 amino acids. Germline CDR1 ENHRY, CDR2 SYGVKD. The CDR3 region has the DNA TGTGCCATCGGCGGGGGGGGAGAGCAGTTCTTC. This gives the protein CAIGGGGEQFF.

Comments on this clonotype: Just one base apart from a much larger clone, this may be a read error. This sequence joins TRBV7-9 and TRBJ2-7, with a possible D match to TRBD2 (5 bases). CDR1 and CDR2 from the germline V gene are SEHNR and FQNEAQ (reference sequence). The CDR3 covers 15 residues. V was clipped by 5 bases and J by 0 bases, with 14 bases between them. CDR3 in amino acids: CASSTPTAASYEQYF. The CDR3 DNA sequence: TGTGCCAGCAGCACGCCAACAGCGGCCTCCTACGAGCAGTACTTC.